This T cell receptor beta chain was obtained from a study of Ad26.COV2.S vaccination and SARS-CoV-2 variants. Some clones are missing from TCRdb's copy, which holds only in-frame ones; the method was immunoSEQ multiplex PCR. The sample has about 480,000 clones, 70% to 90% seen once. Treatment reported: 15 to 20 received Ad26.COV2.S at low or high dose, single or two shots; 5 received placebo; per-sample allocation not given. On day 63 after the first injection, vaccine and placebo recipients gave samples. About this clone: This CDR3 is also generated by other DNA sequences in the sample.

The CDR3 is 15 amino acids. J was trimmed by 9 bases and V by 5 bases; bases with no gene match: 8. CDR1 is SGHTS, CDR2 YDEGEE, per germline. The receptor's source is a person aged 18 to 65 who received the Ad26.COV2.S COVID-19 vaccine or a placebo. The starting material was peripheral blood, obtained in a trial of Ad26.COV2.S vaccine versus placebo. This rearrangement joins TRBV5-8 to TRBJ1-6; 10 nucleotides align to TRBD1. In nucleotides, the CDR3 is TGTGCCAGCAGTTTAGGGGGACAGGGGAGTTCACCCCTCCACTTT. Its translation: CASSLGGQGSSPLHF.